The 8 T cell receptor beta chains below were found in one sample sequenced in a study of blood T cell repertoires in COVID-19. TCRdb keeps only in-frame clones here, not all; method: immunoSEQ multiplex PCR. The data show under 350,000 clones, over 85% seen once. The sample taken for sequencing was peripheral blood. Source of these receptors: a woman between 25 and 40 years old with COVID-19, enrolled during active disease.

The V call is TRBV29-1, the J call TRBJ1-4; a possible D gene is TRBD1 (6 bases). The CDR3 is 16 amino acids. Trimming took 6 bases from V and 5 from J, leaving 22 bases between them. Per the germline V gene, CDR1 is SQVTM and CDR2 is ANQGSEA. The CDR3, as DNA: TGCAGCGTGGCCGCGGGGGCCAGGGGATACAATGAAAAACTGTTTTTT. Translation: CSVAAGARGYNEKLFF.

The chain recombines TRBV3-1 (or the pseudogene TRBV3-2) with TRBJ2-1, with D possibly TRBD2 on 6 matching bases. The CDR3 is 17 amino acids. From germline, CDR1 is LGHDT and CDR2 YNNKEL (reference sequence). The V and J ends lost 1 base and 9 bases respectively, with 22 bases between them. This chain's CDR3 is CASSQGLATGELGEQFF. The DNA for the CDR3 is TGTGCCAGCAGCCAAGGACTTGCGACGGGGGAGCTAGGTGAGCAGTTCTTC.

This chain joins TRBV2 and TRBJ1-1, with D possibly being TRBD1 (6 bases). This CDR3 comprises 15 residues. Germline CDR1 and CDR2: SNHLY and FYNNEI. The ends were cut back, 4 bases at V and 0 bases at J, with 12 bases in the middle. CDR3 nucleotides: TGTGCCAGCAGTGGTTGGACAGACATGAACACTGAAGCTTTCTTT. Amino acids: CASSGWTDMNTEAFF.

V and J are TRBV20-1 and TRBJ1-1; 8 bases match TRBD1. The CDR3 loop spans 10 amino acids. CDR1 is DFQATT, CDR2 SNEGSKA, per germline (reference sequence). V lost 6 bases to trimming and J lost 8 bases; unmatched junction nucleotides: 2. The CDR3 spells CSARDREAFF. For the CDR3, the DNA is TGCAGTGCGCGGGACAGGGAAGCTTTCTTT.

This chain connects TRBV7-9 to TRBJ1-2; perhaps TRBD1 as D (6 bases). Germline CDR1 is SEHNR and CDR2 is FQNEAQ (reference sequence). The CDR3 runs 14 residues. V was clipped by 4 bases and J by 7 bases, with 16 bases between them. The CDR3 reads CASSSTGSGSGYTF. The CDR3 DNA reads TGTGCCAGCAGCTCCACAGGGTCGGGGAGTGGCTACACCTTC.

The V gene is TRBV7-9, the J gene TRBJ1-2, with 9 nucleotides matching TRBD1. The CDR3 length is 14 residues. The V gene end was trimmed by 5 bases and the J gene end by 5 bases; junction bases not matched to a gene: 6. Looked up from germline, CDR1 is SEHNR and CDR2 is FQNEAQ (reference sequence). This CDR3 reads CASSRPGTGYGYTF. Written as DNA, the CDR3 is TGTGCCAGCAGCCGTCCCGGGACAGGGTATGGCTACACCTTC.

The genes are TRBV11-2 and TRBJ1-2; D gene uncertain. Germline values: CDR1 SGHAT, CDR2 FQNNGV. The ends were cut back, 8 bases at V and 8 bases at J, with 18 bases in the middle. The CDR3 is made up of 13 amino acids. This CDR3 is CASSTGEGWGYTF. In nucleotides, the CDR3 is TGTGCCAGCTCTACCGGGGAAGGGTGGGGCTACACCTTC.

This rearrangement joins TRBV3-1 (or the pseudogene TRBV3-2) to TRBJ2-5; 8 positions match TRBD1. The germline gives CDR1 LGHDT, CDR2 YNNKEL (reference sequence). The CDR3 is 13 amino acids. With 6 bases clipped from V and 5 bases from J, the junction kept 5 bases outside the gene matches. The CDR3 DNA is TGTGCCAGCAGGACCCGGGACAGGGAGACCCAGTACTTC. It codes for CASRTRDRETQYF.